The 22 T cell receptor beta chains below were found in one sample sequenced in a study of blood T cell repertoires in COVID-19. The assay was immunoSEQ multiplex PCR, and TCRdb's table has in-frame clones only and misses some. This table has tens of thousands of clones, 88% appearing once. Input material: peripheral blood. Every receptor here comes from a woman aged 45-60 years with active or convalescent COVID-19.

The chain couples TRBV18 to TRBJ2-2, with 7 positions matching TRBD2. Germline CDR1 reads KGHSH; CDR2 reads LQKENI. V dropped 1 base and J dropped 5; count of bases not matched to a gene: 4. The CDR3 contains 15 residues. DNA of the CDR3: TGTGCCAGCTCACCACGTGCGGGGGAAACCGGGGAGCTGTTTTTT. Translating gives CASSPRAGETGELFF.

The chain has TRBV7-9 and TRBJ2-1; possibly TRBD2 for D (5 bases). The germline CDR1 and CDR2 sequences are SEHNR and FQNEAQ (reference sequence). The CDR3 runs 15 residues. V was trimmed by 2 bases and J by 5 bases, leaving 13 bases between them. The CDR3 protein is CASSLSGPTDNEQFF. Here the CDR3 DNA reads TGTGCCAGCAGCTTAAGCGGACCAACCGACAATGAGCAGTTCTTC.

The rearrangement links TRBV6-4 to TRBJ2-5; TRBD2 agrees at 13 bases. The CDR3 runs 20 residues. Germline loops: CDR1 MRHNA, CDR2 SNTAGT. J lost 1 base, V lost 0 bases, and 11 bases had no gene match. The CDR3 nucleotides are TGTGCCAGCAGTGACTCGCCACCGGGACTAGCGGGATGCTTCCAAGAGACCCAGTACTTC. It encodes CASSDSPPGLAGCFQETQYF.

The chain employs TRBV19 and TRBJ1-1; the D is unclear. The CDR3 sequence is 13 residues long. The V gene's germline CDR1 is LNHDA and CDR2 SQIVND (reference sequence). V lost 3 bases and J 6 bases, leaving 11 bases between the germline ends. The CDR3 loop reads CASSMVHQAEAFF. Written as DNA, the CDR3 is TGTGCCAGTAGTATGGTGCACCAGGCTGAAGCTTTCTTT. Complete variable domain (other parts from reference TRBV19 and TRBJ1-1): DGGITQSPKYLFRKEGQNVTLSCEQNLNHDAMYWYRQDPGQGLRLIYYSQIVNDFQKGDIAEGYSVSREKKESFPLTVTSAQKNPTAFYLCASSMVHQAEAFFGQGTRLTVV.

As regards this clone: The same CDR3 is also encoded by other DNA sequences in this sample. The V call is TRBV19, the J call TRBJ1-2; D is possibly TRBD1 (6 bases). The CDR3 length is 13 residues. V was pared by 8 bases and J by 4 bases, with 14 bases between. The V gene's germline CDR1 is LNHDA and CDR2 SQIVND (reference sequence). The CDR3 sequence is CASLTGGGYGYTF. In DNA form, the CDR3 reads TGTGCCAGTTTGACAGGTGGAGGCTATGGCTACACCTTC.

V gene TRBV7-9 combines with J gene TRBJ2-5, with TRBD2 identical over 7 bases. Looked up from germline, CDR1 is SEHNR and CDR2 is FQNEAQ (reference sequence). With V trimmed by 3 bases and J by 2 bases, 0 bases remained unmatched. There are 13 residues in the CDR3. Here the CDR3 reads CASSLGLQETQYF. CDR3 nucleotide sequence: TGTGCCAGCAGCTTGGGACTACAAGAGACCCAGTACTTC.

The gene calls are TRBV19 and TRBJ1-1; the match to TRBD1 covers 9 bases. Germline-derived CDR1 and CDR2 are LNHDA and SQIVND (reference sequence). This CDR3 has 15 residues. The ends lost 5 bases at V and 4 bases at J; junction bases unmatched: 8. The CDR3 sequence: CASSAFTGGGTEAFF. CDR3 bases: TGTGCCAGTAGTGCCTTCACAGGGGGCGGCACTGAAGCTTTCTTT. Filled out from reference TRBV19 and TRBJ1-1, the complete variable domain reads DGGITQSPKYLFRKEGQNVTLSCEQNLNHDAMYWYRQDPGQGLRLIYYSQIVNDFQKGDIAEGYSVSREKKESFPLTVTSAQKNPTAFYLCASSAFTGGGTEAFFGQGTRLTVV.

The rearrangement links TRBV28 to TRBJ2-2; a weak D match, TRBD1 (6 bases). Trimming removed 6 bases at V and 3 bases at J, with 11 bases between. The germline V gene has CDR1 MDHEN and CDR2 SYDVKM. The CDR3 is 14 residues long. CDR3 loop: CASSPNRDTGELFF. The CDR3 nucleotides read TGTGCCAGCAGCCCGAACAGGGACACCGGGGAGCTGTTTTTT.

This clone was counted once. V usage is TRBV9 and J usage is TRBJ2-2, with D possibly TRBD2 on 6 matching bases. The CDR3 has 15 residues. The V end was cut by 5 bases, the J end by 6 bases, with 17 bases between. CDR1 SGDLS and CDR2 YYNGEE come from the germline V gene. The CDR3 coding sequence is TGTGCCAGCAGTTTGCGGGACCGAGTCGCCGGGGAGCTGTTTTTT. Residues: CASSLRDRVAGELFF.

The CDR3 protein is CASSLGTGNAQYF. In DNA form, the CDR3 reads TGTGCCAGCAGCTTAGGAACAGGGAACGCGCAGTACTTC. This sequence joins TRBV7-8 and TRBJ2-7, with a possible D match to TRBD1 (6 bases). Germline V CDR1 and CDR2: SGHVS, FQNEAQ. This CDR3 is built from 13 residues. The V end was cut by 1 base, the J end by 9 bases, with 13 bases between.

This clone was found a few times. This chain links TRBV10-1 with TRBJ1-2; 7 nucleotides align to TRBD1. There are 13 residues in the CDR3. Per the germline V gene, CDR1 is WNHNN and CDR2 is SYGVQD (reference sequence). Trimming at V came to 4 bases and at J to 3 bases, leaving 2 bases not matched to a gene. The CDR3 is CASSGDRDYGYTF. The CDR3 nucleotides read TGCGCCAGCAGTGGAGACAGGGACTATGGCTACACCTTC.

The gene calls are TRBV10-1 and TRBJ2-5; D might be TRBD1 (6 bases). Trimming left V 4 bases short and J 2 bases short, with 8 bases between. The CDR3 is 13 amino acids. The germline CDR1 and CDR2 sequences are WNHNN and SYGVQD (reference sequence). The CDR3, as DNA: TGCGCCAGCAGTGGGACAGTTCAAGAGACCCAGTACTTC. Translating gives CASSGTVQETQYF.

As regards this clone: Relative to the germline gene, one junction end is altered; a read error may explain this. The V call is TRBV7-3, the J call TRBJ1-1, with D tentatively TRBD1 (6 bases). Germline V lookup: CDR1 SGHTA, CDR2 FQGTGA. The CDR3 contains 13 residues. The CDR3 loop is CASSLGGNSEAFF. The CDR3, as DNA: TGTGCCAGCAGCCTAGGGGGTAACAGTGAAGCTTTCTTT.

This clone was detected only once. This chain connects TRBV5-6 to TRBJ2-1; no firm D call. V gave up 4 bases and J gave up 6 bases, with 8 bases separating them. The germline V gene has CDR1 SGHDT and CDR2 YYEEEE. This CDR3 region has 12 residues. The CDR3 nucleotides read TGTGCCAGCAGCCTAGTACCCAATGAGCAGTTCTTC. Translating gives CASSLVPNEQFF.

V usage is TRBV9 and J usage is TRBJ2-7, with 8 bases that match TRBD2. Per the germline V gene, CDR1 is SGDLS and CDR2 is YYNGEE. Germline trimming cut 4 bases from V and 2 bases from J; bases unmatched to any gene: 8. The CDR3 extends over 15 amino acids. The CDR3 nucleotides are TGTGCCAGCAGCTCTCAACCGGGACTAGCCTACGAGCAGTACTTC. It codes for CASSSQPGLAYEQYF.

This rearrangement joins TRBV7-5 to TRBJ2-7; TRBD2 reflects the table's D call only, with no check against the DNA. TRBV7-5 represents a pseudogene. The CDR3 has 16 amino acids. The CDR3 nucleotides read TGTGTCAGAAGCTTACCGCTTCGCGGGAGGGCCAACGAGCAGTACTTC. It yields the protein CVRSLPLRGRANEQYF.

This clone was recorded a few times. The chain employs TRBV9 and TRBJ1-2, with 8 bases identical to TRBD1. V trimming: 0 bases; J trimming: 7 bases; junction bases outside the gene matches: 5. The CDR3 is 14 residues long. CDR1 is SGDLS and CDR2 is YYNGEE in the germline V gene. CDR3 in DNA: TGTGCCAGCAGCGTAGGGACAGGGATAAGTGGCTACACCTTC. This codes for CASSVGTGISGYTF.

This clone was found once. The chain links TRBV29-1 to TRBJ1-2; D remains ambiguous. The V and J ends lost 0 bases and 4 bases respectively, with 9 bases between them. The CDR3 covers 13 residues. Germline V lookup: CDR1 SQVTM, CDR2 ANQGSEA. The CDR3 sequence is CSVEDGRFYGYTF. The CDR3 DNA follows: TGCAGCGTTGAAGATGGCAGATTCTATGGCTACACCTTC.

The chain recombines TRBV30 with TRBJ2-1, with D unclear. V was trimmed by 2 bases and J by 5 bases, leaving 4 bases between them. CDR1 is GTSNPN and CDR2 is SVGIG in the germline V gene (reference sequence). The CDR3 contains 11 residues. This chain's CDR3 is CAWSLNNEQFF. The CDR3 DNA sequence: TGTGCCTGGAGTCTTAACAATGAGCAGTTCTTC.

This chain connects TRBV27 to TRBJ1-2; TRBD1 matches at 11 bases. Trimming at V came to 3 bases and at J to 3 bases, leaving 6 bases not matched to a gene. CDR1 is MNHEY and CDR2 is SMNVEV in the germline V gene (reference sequence). CDR3 length: 16 residues. This CDR3 reads CASSFGGQGAHYGYTF. CDR3 nucleotides: TGTGCCAGCAGTTTCGGCGGACAGGGGGCGCACTATGGCTACACCTTC.

The chain carries TRBV3-1 (or the pseudogene TRBV3-2) and TRBJ1-2; no firm D call. The V end was cut by 4 bases, the J end by 5 bases, with 8 bases between. Germline CDR1 and CDR2: LGHDT and YNNKEL (reference sequence). The CDR3 runs to 12 residues. As DNA, the CDR3 is TGTGCCAGCAGCCGAGAGAGTTATGGCTACACCTTC. Its translation: CASSRESYGYTF.

In its sample, this clone was seen a few times. V and J are TRBV2 and TRBJ2-1, with D unclear. The CDR3 totals 14 residues. The V end was cut by 6 bases, the J end by 5 bases, with 14 bases between. In germline, CDR1 is SNHLY, CDR2 FYNNEI. Written as DNA, the CDR3 is TGTGCCAGCAGAGGAATCTCTAGGCACAATGAGCAGTTCTTC. It is translated as CASRGISRHNEQFF.